This T cell receptor beta chain comes out of a study of T cells expressing NK-cell markers. Background on the study: With respect to HCMV, most of the eight sequenced donors were seropositive, and one was seronegative.

This CDR3 has 16 residues. CDR1 is SGHRS, CDR2 YFSETQ, per germline. One entry per CDR3 protein, without DNA, is what TCRdb gives after re-calling the 5' RACE reads. This table lists around 260,000 distinct CDR3 sequences. Sequencing was carried out using blood T cells: a sorted CD56 or NKG2C T cell subset, CD4+ or CD8+ T cells, or bulk PBMC T cells (not recorded which). The TCR comes from a woman between 18 and 70 years old in good health. V usage is TRBV5-1 and J usage is TRBJ2-7; TCRdb names TRBD2, which stays unverified in the absence of DNA. The chain's CDR3 is CASSLGGLAGAYEQYF.